Listed below are T cell receptor beta chains from one sample, sequenced in a study of cytotoxic CD8 clonotypes in ibrutinib-treated CLL. The data were produced by immunoSEQ multiplex PCR, yet TCRdb's version contains in-frame clones alone and is incomplete. The table shows about 310,000 clones, with almost 80% occurring only once. Specimen: PBMCs, collected before ibrutinib treatment. The source of these receptors is a human donor with chronic lymphocytic leukemia. The CDR3 runs from the conserved cysteine through the conserved F or W. A D gene is named only where the DNA matches it firmly. Expanded clones get a size class; other rows say once, few or many, or leave the size out.

>TRBV10-3|TRBD1|TRBJ2-7|.
CAISESPDRAYEQYF
TGTGCCATCAGTGAGTCTCCGGACAGGGCCTACGAGCAGTACTTC
>TRBV5-1|TRBD2|TRBJ2-5|.
CASSLAGTSKTYF
TGCGCCAGCAGCTTGGCGGGGACTAGCAAAACCTACTTC
>TRBV6-9|TRBD2|TRBJ2-4|.
CASSRTNPPGLADSGAKNIQYF
TGTGCCAGCAGTCGCACCAACCCTCCGGGACTAGCGGACTCTGGGGCCAAAAACATTCAGTACTTC
>TRBV6-5|TRBD1|TRBJ2-2|.
CASSTQGGTGELFF
TGTGCCAGCAGTACACAGGGGGGCACCGGGGAGCTGTTTTTT
>TRBV6-1|.|TRBJ2-7|.
CASSERLLDSYEQYF
TGTGCCAGCAGTGAGAGGCTCCTCGATTCCTACGAGCAGTACTTC
>TRBV19|.|TRBJ2-7|.
CASSIGGGLDEQYF
TGTGCCAGTAGTATAGGGGGGGGCTTGGACGAGCAGTACTTC
>TRBV4-3|.|TRBJ2-7|.
CASSQEGGLYYEQYF
TGCGCCAGCAGCCAAGAGGGGGGACTCTACTACGAGCAGTACTTC
>TRBV30|.|TRBJ2-5|.
CAWTLGGRETQYF
TGTGCCTGGACCTTGGGGGGTCGAGAGACCCAGTACTTC
>TRBV5-6|.|TRBJ2-2|.
CASSLRTTNTGELFF
TGTGCCAGCAGCTTACGGACAACGAACACCGGGGAGCTGTTTTTT
>TRBV10-3|TRBD2|TRBJ2-7|few
CAITAGGLSTYEQYF
TGTGCCATCACTGCGGGAGGGTTGTCAACCTACGAGCAGTACTTC
>TRBV25-1|.|TRBJ2-2|.
CASSELGGRTGELFF
TGTGCCAGCAGTGAATTAGGCGGCCGCACCGGGGAGCTGTTTTTT
>TRBV18|.|TRBJ2-7|.
CASSSGQYEQYF
TGTGCCAGCTCCTCAGGGCAGTACGAGCAGTACTTC
>TRBV6-5|TRBD2|TRBJ2-7|.
CASSRLAGYEQYF
TGTGCCAGCAGTAGACTAGCGGGCTACGAGCAGTACTTC
>TRBV7-8|.|TRBJ1-1|.
CASSPTRGTEAFF
TGTGCCAGCAGCCCAACCAGGGGCACTGAAGCTTTCTTT
>TRBV19|.|TRBJ2-7|.
CASSSGRVYEQYF
TGTGCCAGTAGTTCGGGCAGAGTCTACGAGCAGTACTTC
>TRBV15|TRBD2|TRBJ2-5|.
CATSREGTSGRKETQYF
TGTGCCACCAGCAGAGAGGGGACTAGCGGGAGGAAAGAGACCCAGTACTTC
>TRBV19|TRBD1|TRBJ1-5|.
CASSGQGVQPQHF
TGTGCCAGTAGTGGACAGGGGGTTCAGCCCCAGCATTTT
>TRBV11-2|.|TRBJ1-5|.
CASSFLGGSQPQHF
TGTGCCAGCAGCTTTCTGGGGGGCAGTCAGCCCCAGCATTTT
>TRBV20-1|TRBD2|TRBJ2-7|once
CSTGLGYEQYF
TGCAGTACGGGACTAGGCTACGAGCAGTACTTC
>TRBV27|.|TRBJ2-2|once
CASGMGAGELFF
TGTGCCAGCGGGATGGGGGCCGGGGAGCTGTTTTTT
>TRBV2|.|TRBJ1-4|once
CASVRGANEKLFF
TGTGCCAGCGTTCGGGGGGCTAATGAAAAACTGTTTTTT
>TRBV6-5|.|TRBJ2-1|few
CASSPRVGSYNEQFF
TGTGCCAGCAGTCCACGGGTGGGCAGCTACAATGAGCAGTTCTTC
>TRBV15|.|TRBJ2-6|.
CATSAVLGLEGAGGANVLTF
TGTGCCACCAGCGCTGTACTCGGACTAGAGGGGGCCGGTGGGGCCAACGTCCTGACTTTC
>TRBV29-1|.|TRBJ2-1|.
CSAEGVTSSYNEQFF
TGCAGCGCGGAGGGGGTCACGAGCTCCTACAATGAGCAGTTCTTC
>TRBV5-4|.|TRBJ2-7|.
CASSLGGIREIMNEQYF
TGTGCCAGCAGCTTGGGGGGGATACGGGAGATAATGAACGAGCAGTACTTC